The sample holds a few counts of the clone carrying this T cell receptor (beta chain). This sample stems from a study of response to subunit inactivated influenza vaccine. Losses at the gene ends were 7 bases for V and 5 bases for J; bases not matched to a gene: 8. CDR1 MDHEN and CDR2 SYDVKM come from the germline V gene. The CDR3 consists of 13 residues. TCRdb re-called the RT-PCR reads through MiXCR, storing one row per CDR3 protein. The sample holds more than 700,000 distinct CDR3 sequences, roughly 20% seen once. The sequencing used PBMCs from blood, collected around 5 days after vaccination. The TCR comes from a man aged 45-60 years who received an inactivated influenza vaccine. V is TRBV28 and J is TRBJ2-7; 7 bases are shared with TRBD1. The CDR3 reads CASTRTGAHEQYF. The CDR3 region has the DNA TGTGCCAGCACCAGGACAGGCGCCCACGAGCAGTACTTC.